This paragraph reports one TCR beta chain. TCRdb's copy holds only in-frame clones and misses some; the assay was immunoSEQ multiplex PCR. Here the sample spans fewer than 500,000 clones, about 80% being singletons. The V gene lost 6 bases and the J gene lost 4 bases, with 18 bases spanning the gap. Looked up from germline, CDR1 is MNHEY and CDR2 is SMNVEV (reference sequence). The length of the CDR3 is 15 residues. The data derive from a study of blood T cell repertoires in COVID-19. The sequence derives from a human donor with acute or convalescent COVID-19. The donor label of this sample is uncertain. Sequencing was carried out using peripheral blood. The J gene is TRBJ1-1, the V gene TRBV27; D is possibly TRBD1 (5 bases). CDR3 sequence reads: CASRGGGGSFTEAFF. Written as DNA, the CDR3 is TGTGCCAGCAGAGGTGGGGGAGGGAGTTTCACTGAAGCTTTCTTT.